This TCR beta chain came from a study of metastatic and nonmetastatic thyroid tumors (dated by TCRdb to about 2020). Study-wide context: The researchers compared repertoires between peripheral blood samples and tumor or nodule tissue samples from patients with malignant or benign thyroid disease.

Before undergoing thyroid surgery, none of the patients had been given any kind of treatment. Patient clinical samples collected from about 2011 to 2018 were retrospectively analysed using T-cell receptor beta sequencing. Study-wide findings and limitations: TCR beta diversity was reported as significantly higher in malignant tumors than in benign nodules, in both blood and tumor samples.

The library was made by PCR. Sequenced using an Illumina HiSeq 4000. High-throughput sequencing was used to profile the TCR beta-chain CDR3 region of each patient. The authors' analysis ran thus. CDR3 differences across clinicopathological groups were used to build a classifier for discriminating distant-metastatic papillary thyroid cancer patients. The Shannon index was used to assess repertoire diversity, and the Morisita-Horn index was used to assess tumor-blood repertoire similarity. TCRdb reprocessing: public reads trimmed at Q25 with fastp, clones called with MiXCR, in-frame beta chains kept. These V and J calls derive from TCRdb rather than the authors' analysis. Within this sample are approximately 38,000 clones, with about 25% of them counted one time only. The ten largest clones capture roughly a tenth of the sample. This clone was seen at least ten times. It has no known antigen specificity. No base qualities exist here, and no much larger clone lies one base off it.

The TCR originated in a female donor with papillary thyroid cancer or a benign thyroid nodule (not recorded which). Some clones in this sample may be carry-over from other donors' samples. The sequencing input was blood.

The CDR3 region: CASSSQNSGANVLTF. The sequenced DNA: TGTGCCAGCAGTTCCCAAAACTCTGGGGCCAACGTCCTGACTTTC. The rearranged chain carries TRBV27 and TRBJ2-6; no D gene is confidently identified. The germline V gene (reference sequence) sets CDR1 to MNHEY and CDR2 to SMNVEV. The CDR3 starts with the cysteine, ends with the phenylalanine, and has 15 residues. The entry retains the CDR3 DNA only, 45 bases that are in frame from base 1. The germline ends are 7 bases apart after V is trimmed by 4 bases and J by 0 bases.